This T cell receptor (beta chain) was sequenced in a study of T-cell reconstitution after alpha-beta-depleted transplantation in children. Preparation of the TCRbeta library involved a method that used unique molecular identifiers. One entry per CDR3 protein, called by TCRdb with MiXCR from the PCR reads. Found here are around 960,000 distinct CDR3 sequences, 25% to 30% of them singletons; the top ten hold roughly 28%. As regards this clonotype: The antigen is undetermined. An end of the junction does not agree with germline; a read error may underlie this.

Whole-study results and caveats: Newly produced T cells mostly accounted for T-cell counts and diversity one year post-transplant.

Germline-derived CDR1 and CDR2 are KGHSH and LQKENI. The CDR3 has 15 residues. The material sequenced was PBMCs, mostly from graft donor cells, taken 360 days after TCRalphabeta/CD19-depleted stem cell transplant. The rearrangement uses TRBV18 and TRBJ2-3; D uncertain. The clonotype comes from a boy in the first two years of life who had a stem cell transplant for SCID, so the T cells may come from the graft donor. The CDR3 region is CASSPPVAAVGTQYF. In DNA form, the CDR3 reads TGTGCCAGCTCCCCACCAGTGGCCGCGGTTGGTACGCAGTATTTT.